This TCR beta chain is drawn from a study of blood T cell repertoires in COVID-19. Background on the study: The origin of the acute and convalescent COVID-19 samples was the United States, Italy and Spain. From T cells, B-cell-depleted T cells, or PBMCs came the material, which was cDNA or gDNA.

Under the authors' procedure: Scientists estimated how many nucleated cells there were by amplifying reference gene primers. Data came from immunoSEQ multiplex PCR; TCRdb stores just in-frame clones and leaves some out. That table gives V, J and clone size, and the DNA gave D and trimming. Here the sample spans around 200,000 clones, about 85% being singletons. This clone was counted only a few times. CDR3 length: 15 amino acids. Germline V gene data show CDR1 as MNHEY and CDR2 as SMNVEV (reference sequence). V was cut by 1 base and J by 2 bases, with 10 bases left in between. The chain joins TRBV27 to TRBJ2-3; maybe TRBD2 (6 bases). This receptor was obtained from a woman aged 80 or older with acute or convalescent COVID-19. The specimen sequenced was peripheral blood. The CDR3 sequence is CASSLWAGYTDTQYF. CDR3 in DNA: TGTGCCAGCAGTTTATGGGCGGGGTACACAGATACGCAGTATTTT.